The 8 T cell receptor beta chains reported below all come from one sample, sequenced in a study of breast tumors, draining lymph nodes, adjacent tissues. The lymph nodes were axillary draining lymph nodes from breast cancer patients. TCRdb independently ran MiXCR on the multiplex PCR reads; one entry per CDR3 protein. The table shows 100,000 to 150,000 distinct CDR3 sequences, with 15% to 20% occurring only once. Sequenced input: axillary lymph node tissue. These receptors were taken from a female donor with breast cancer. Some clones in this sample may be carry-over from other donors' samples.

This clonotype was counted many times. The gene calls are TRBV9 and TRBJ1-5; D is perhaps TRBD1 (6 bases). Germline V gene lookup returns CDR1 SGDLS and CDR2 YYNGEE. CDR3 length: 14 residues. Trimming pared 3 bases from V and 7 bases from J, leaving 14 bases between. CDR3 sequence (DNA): TGTGCCAGCAGCGCAACAGGGCCACTCCAGCCCCAGCATTTT. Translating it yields CASSATGPLQPQHF.

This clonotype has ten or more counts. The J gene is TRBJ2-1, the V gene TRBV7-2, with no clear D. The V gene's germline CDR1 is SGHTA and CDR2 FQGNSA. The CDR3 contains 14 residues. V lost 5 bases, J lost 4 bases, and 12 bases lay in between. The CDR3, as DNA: TGTGCCAGCAGCAACGGACGGGCATACAATGAGCAGTTCTTC. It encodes CASSNGRAYNEQFF.

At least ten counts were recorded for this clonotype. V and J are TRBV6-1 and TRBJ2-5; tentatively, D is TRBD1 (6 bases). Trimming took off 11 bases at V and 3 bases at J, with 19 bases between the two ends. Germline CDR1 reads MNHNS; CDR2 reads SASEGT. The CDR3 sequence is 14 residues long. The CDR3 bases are TGTGCCTGCAAATCCCGGGACATAAAAGAGACCCAGTACTTC. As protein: CACKSRDIKETQYF.

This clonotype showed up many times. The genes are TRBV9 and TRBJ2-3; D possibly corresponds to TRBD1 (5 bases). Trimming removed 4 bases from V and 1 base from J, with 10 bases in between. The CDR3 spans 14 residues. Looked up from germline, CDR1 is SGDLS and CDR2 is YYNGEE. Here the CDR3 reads CASSPQTGTDTQYF. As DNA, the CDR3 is TGTGCCAGCAGCCCCCAGACAGGCACAGATACGCAGTATTTT.

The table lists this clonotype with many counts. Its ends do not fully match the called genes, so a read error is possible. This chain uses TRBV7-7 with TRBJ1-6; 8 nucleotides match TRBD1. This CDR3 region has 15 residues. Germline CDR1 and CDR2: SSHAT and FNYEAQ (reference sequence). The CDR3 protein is CASSFSTGADSPLHF. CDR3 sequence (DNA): TGTGCTAGCAGCTTCTCGACAGGGGCCGATTCACCCCTCCACTTT.

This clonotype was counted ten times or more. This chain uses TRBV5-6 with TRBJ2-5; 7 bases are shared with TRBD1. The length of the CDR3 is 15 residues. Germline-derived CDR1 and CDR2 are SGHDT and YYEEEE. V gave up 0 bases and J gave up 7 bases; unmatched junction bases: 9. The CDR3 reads CASSLGTADRRTQYF. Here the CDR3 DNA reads TGTGCCAGCAGCTTGGGGACTGCGGACAGGAGGACCCAGTACTTC. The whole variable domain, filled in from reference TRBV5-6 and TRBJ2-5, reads DAGVTQSPTHLIKTRGQQVTLRCSPKSGHDTVSWYQQALGQGPQFIFQYYEEEERQRGNFPDRFSGHQFPNYSSELNVNALLLGDSALYLCASSLGTADRRTQYFGPGTRLLVL.

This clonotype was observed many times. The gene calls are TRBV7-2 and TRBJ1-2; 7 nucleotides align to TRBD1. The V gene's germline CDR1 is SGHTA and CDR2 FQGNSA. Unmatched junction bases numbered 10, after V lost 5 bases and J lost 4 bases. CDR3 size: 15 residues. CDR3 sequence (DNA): TGTGCCAGCAGCCCAAACAGGGGCAATGCCTATGGCTACACCTTC. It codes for CASSPNRGNAYGYTF.

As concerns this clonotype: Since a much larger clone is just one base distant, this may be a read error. CDR3 nucleotides: TGTGCCATCAGTGATTCCAACCAGGGAGGAGGCTACACCTTC. It specifies CAISDSNQGGGYTF. This chain connects TRBV24-1 to TRBJ1-2; tentatively, D is TRBD1 (5 bases). In germline, CDR1 is KGHDR, CDR2 SFDVKD. This CDR3 spans 14 amino acids.